This T cell receptor beta chain was sequenced for a study of blood T cell repertoires in COVID-19. Across the whole study: Sources were T cells, B-cell-depleted T cells, or PBMCs; the material itself was cDNA or gDNA.

In the original analysis: Scientists estimated how many nucleated cells there were by amplifying reference gene primers. This table comes from immunoSEQ multiplex PCR, and its TCRdb copy is limited to in-frame clones, with some not included. V and J calls and clone size are those listed in that table; D and trimming were worked out from the DNA. Among about 330,000 clones listed, over 75% were seen once. Germline CDR1 is SEHNR and CDR2 is FQNEAQ (reference sequence). V was shortened by 0 bases and J by 2 bases, with 10 bases between the two germline ends. The CDR3 is made up of 15 amino acids. Sequenced: peripheral blood. The TCR originated in a human donor in a cohort sampled during active COVID-19. The gene calls are TRBV7-9 and TRBJ1-2; tentative D call: TRBD1 (6 bases). The CDR3 coding sequence is TGTGCCAGCAGCTTAGCGGCTACAGGGAACTATGGCTACACCTTC. Its protein is CASSLAATGNYGYTF.